The 19 T cell receptor beta chains reported below all come from one sample, sequenced in a study of T cell repertoires in aging, cancer and after chemotherapy (dated by TCRdb to the late 2010s). Genomic DNA extracted from peripheral blood, rather than sorted cells or RNA, was used as the source for amplification of TCR beta rearrangements. The instrument given in TCRdb is Illumina MiSeq. Rearranged TRB sequences spanning V, D and J segments were amplified by multiplex touch-down PCR using a mixed TRB-A/B primer pool. TCRdb reworked the public reads: Q25 trimming with fastp, MiXCR clone assembly, productive beta chains retained. Rows matching on CDR3 protein sequence are summarized as one entry with the most common DNA and genes. For this sample there are 4,000 to 5,500 distinct CDR3 sequences; 21% appear just once. The ten biggest clones cover roughly 15% of the sample. The sequenced sample was blood. All receptors derive from a human donor with a blood cancer.

The CDR3 bases are TGTGCCAGCAGTTACTCGAAGGTTTCCTACGAGCAGTACTTC. Protein: CASSYSKVSYEQYF. The gene calls are TRBV6-5 and TRBJ2-7; D not certain. Looked up from germline, CDR1 is MNHEY and CDR2 is SVGAGI. The CDR3 totals 14 residues. Trimming pared 0 bases from V and 1 base from J, leaving 7 bases between.

The genes are TRBV20-1 and TRBJ2-7; D possibly matches TRBD1 or TRBD2 (5 bases each). The germline V gene has CDR1 DFQATT and CDR2 SNEGSKA (reference sequence). The CDR3 loop spans 13 amino acids. V lost 0 bases, J lost 3 bases, and 9 bases lay in between. The CDR3: CSAREWGNYEQYF. CDR3 sequence (DNA): TGCAGTGCTAGAGAATGGGGGAACTACGAGCAGTACTTC.

By its share, this clonotype is medium-sized. This rearrangement joins TRBV6-5 to TRBJ1-6; weak D call: TRBD1 (5 bases). Trimming cost V 0 bases and J 0 bases, with 15 bases left between them. The CDR3 has 19 residues. Germline V gives CDR1 MNHEY, CDR2 SVGAGI. The CDR3 protein is CASSYSMSGGSSYNSPLHF. As DNA, the CDR3 is TGTGCCAGCAGTTACTCGATGTCGGGGGGTAGCTCCTATAATTCACCCCTCCACTTT.

By sample fraction, this clonotype is medium-sized. The chain couples TRBV5-6 to TRBJ2-5, with 10 bases identical to TRBD2. Germline assignment: CDR1 SGHDT and CDR2 YYEEEE. The CDR3 extends over 15 amino acids. V lost 1 base to trimming and J lost 1 base; unmatched junction nucleotides: 1. The CDR3 coding sequence is TGTGCCAGCAGCTTGCGACTAGCGGGCCAAGAGACCCAGTACTTC. It encodes CASSLRLAGQETQYF.

This chain joins TRBV25-1 and TRBJ2-4, with D unresolved. V dropped 1 base and J dropped 6 bases, with 1 base sitting between them. This CDR3 region has 11 residues. From germline, CDR1 is MGHDK and CDR2 SYGVNS. CDR3: CASSELNIQYF. The CDR3 nucleotides are TGTGCCAGCAGTGAATTAAACATTCAGTACTTC.

V is TRBV6-5 and J is TRBJ1-2; 8 bases match TRBD1. The CDR3 spans 14 residues. Germline V lookup: CDR1 MNHEY, CDR2 SVGAGI. After removal of 5 bases from V and 5 bases from J, the junction contained 7 bases not matched to a gene. The CDR3 reads CASSPRDRLYGYTF. Written as DNA, the CDR3 is TGTGCCAGCAGTCCCCGGGACAGGCTTTATGGCTACACCTTC.

The chain employs TRBV7-9 and TRBJ1-2; TRBD1 is a possible D gene (5 bases). Trimming removed 2 bases at V and 1 base at J, with 8 bases between. CDR3 length: 14 residues. Germline V gene sequence: CDR1 SEHNR, CDR2 FQNEAQ (reference sequence). CDR3 amino acids: CASSLRRDNYGYTF. The CDR3 DNA sequence: TGTGCCAGCAGCTTACGCAGGGATAACTATGGCTACACCTTC.

By share of the sample, this clonotype is large (0.1 to 1%). The chain carries TRBV6-4 and TRBJ2-6; no clear D. Per germline, CDR1 MRHNA and CDR2 SNTAGT. V lost 3 bases and J lost 1, with 4 bases in between. This CDR3 comprises 14 residues. CDR3 coding DNA: TGTGCCAGCAGTGAGGGTTCTGGGGCCAACGTCCTGACTTTC. Protein sequence: CASSEGSGANVLTF.

This clonotype is judged large. This rearrangement joins TRBV6-1 to TRBJ2-5, with D maybe TRBD2 (6 bases). The CDR3 runs 15 residues. CDR1 and CDR2 from the germline V gene are MNHNS and SASEGT. Deletions cut 0 bases from V and 2 bases from J, with 10 bases between. The CDR3 loop is CASSEAGGGQETQYF. The DNA of the CDR3 is TGTGCCAGCAGTGAAGCGGGGGGAGGACAAGAGACCCAGTACTTC.

The J gene is TRBJ1-2, the V gene TRBV30, with D possibly matching TRBD1 (5 bases). Trimming stripped 1 base from V and 10 bases from J, with 25 bases between. Per germline, CDR1 GTSNPN and CDR2 SVGIG (reference sequence). This CDR3 is built from 16 residues. CDR3: CAWSAVGRDPNYNYTF. The CDR3 DNA sequence: TGTGCCTGGAGTGCCGTGGGCAGGGACCCTAACTATAACTACACCTTC.

This clonotype is categorized as medium-sized. The chain has TRBV27 and TRBJ2-3; TRBD1 matches 10 bases. The CDR3 consists of 16 residues. CDR1 is MNHEY, CDR2 SMNVEV, per germline (reference sequence). Trimming at V came to 1 base and at J to 2 bases, leaving 3 bases not matched to a gene. The CDR3 loop reads CASSLLGQGYTDTQYF. The DNA of the CDR3 is TGTGCCAGCAGTTTATTGGGACAGGGGTACACAGATACGCAGTATTTT.

By share, this clonotype ranks as medium-sized (0.01 to 0.1%). This rearrangement joins TRBV24-1 to TRBJ2-2; possible D gene TRBD2, 5 bases. Between the trimmed V and J ends, which lost 4 bases and 1 base, there was a span of 9 bases. The CDR3 runs to 15 residues. Germline assignment: CDR1 KGHDR and CDR2 SFDVKD. CDR3 loop: CATSDPTRNTGELFF. The CDR3 DNA reads TGTGCCACCAGTGACCCAACTAGGAACACCGGGGAGCTGTTTTTT.

This clonotype has just a few counts. J is TRBJ2-7 and V is TRBV12-3 or TRBV12-4; no reliable D call. This CDR3 has 12 residues. Trimming stripped 6 bases from V and 3 bases from J, with 9 bases between. CDR3: CASRALGYEQYF. The CDR3 DNA is TGTGCCAGCAGGGCGCTTGGCTACGAGCAGTACTTC.

By sample fraction, this clonotype is medium-sized. The V gene is TRBV5-1, the J gene TRBJ2-1; D not certain. CDR3 length: 15 amino acids. V was clipped by 0 bases and J by 2 bases, with 9 bases between them. In germline, CDR1 is SGHRS, CDR2 YFSETQ. CDR3 in amino acids: CASSLAARTYNEQFF. For the CDR3, the DNA is TGCGCCAGCAGCTTGGCCGCACGGACCTACAATGAGCAGTTCTTC.

This clonotype was counted a few times. The chain employs TRBV20-1 and TRBJ2-7; D tentatively fits TRBD1 or TRBD2 (5 bases each). The V end was cut by 0 bases, the J end by 3 bases, with 9 bases between. This CDR3 region has 13 residues. CDR1 DFQATT and CDR2 SNEGSKA come from the germline V gene (reference sequence). The CDR3 region is CSARDWGNYEQYF. The CDR3 DNA follows: TGCAGTGCTAGAGATTGGGGGAACTACGAGCAGTACTTC.

This clonotype qualifies as medium-sized (0.01 to 0.1%). V usage is TRBV6-1 and J usage is TRBJ2-6; D unresolved. Trimming left V 2 bases short and J 0 bases short, with 5 bases between. Germline CDR1 and CDR2: MNHNS and SASEGT. This CDR3 comprises 15 residues. CDR3 sequence: CASSELGSGANVLTF. In DNA form, the CDR3 reads TGTGCCAGCAGTGAATTGGGCTCTGGGGCCAACGTCCTGACTTTC.

This clonotype is labeled as medium-sized (0.01 to 0.1%). The rearrangement uses TRBV12-3 or TRBV12-4 and TRBJ2-2, with D perhaps being TRBD1 or TRBD2 (5 bases each). The CDR3 totals 14 residues. Between the trimmed V and J ends, which lost 8 bases and 6 bases, there was a span of 16 bases. The CDR3 DNA is TGTGCCAGCGGACTCAGGCAGGGTGCCGGGGAGCTGTTTTTT. Protein product: CASGLRQGAGELFF.

This clonotype ranks as medium-sized. This chain connects TRBV18 to TRBJ2-1; maybe TRBD2 (7 bases). CDR1 and CDR2 from the germline V gene are KGHSH and LQKENI. There are 12 residues in the CDR3. V was clipped by 3 bases and J by 10 bases, with 10 bases between them. In nucleotides, the CDR3 is TGTGCCAGCTCACCCCCGGGGGGCGAGCAGTTCTTC. This codes for CASSPPGGEQFF.

In its sample, this clonotype was seen a few times. The chain couples TRBV7-2 to TRBJ1-1; 7 bases fit TRBD1. This CDR3 contains 15 residues. Germline V lookup: CDR1 SGHTA, CDR2 FQGNSA. Unmatched junction bases numbered 9, after V lost 8 bases and J lost 0 bases. CDR3 sequence reads: CASRRQGGMNTEAFF. CDR3 in DNA: TGTGCCAGCCGGAGACAGGGAGGGATGAACACTGAAGCTTTCTTT.